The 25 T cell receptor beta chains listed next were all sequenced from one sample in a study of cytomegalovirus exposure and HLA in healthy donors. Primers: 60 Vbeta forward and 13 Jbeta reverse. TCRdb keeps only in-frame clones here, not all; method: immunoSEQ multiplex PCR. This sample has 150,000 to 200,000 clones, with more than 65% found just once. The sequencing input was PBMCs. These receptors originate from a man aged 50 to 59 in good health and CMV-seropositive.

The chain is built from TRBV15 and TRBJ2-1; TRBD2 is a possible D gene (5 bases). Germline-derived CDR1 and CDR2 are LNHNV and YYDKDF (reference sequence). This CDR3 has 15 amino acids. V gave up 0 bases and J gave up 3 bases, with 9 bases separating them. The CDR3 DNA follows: TGTGCCACCAGCAGAGATTGGACTGACTACAATGAGCAGTTCTTC. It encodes CATSRDWTDYNEQFF.

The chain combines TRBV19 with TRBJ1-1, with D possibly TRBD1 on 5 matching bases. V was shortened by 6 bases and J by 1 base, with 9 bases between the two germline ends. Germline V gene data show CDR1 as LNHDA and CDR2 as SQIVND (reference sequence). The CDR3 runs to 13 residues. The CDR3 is CASSQGWNTEAFF. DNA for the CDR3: TGTGCCAGTAGCCAGGGTTGGAACACTGAAGCTTTCTTT.

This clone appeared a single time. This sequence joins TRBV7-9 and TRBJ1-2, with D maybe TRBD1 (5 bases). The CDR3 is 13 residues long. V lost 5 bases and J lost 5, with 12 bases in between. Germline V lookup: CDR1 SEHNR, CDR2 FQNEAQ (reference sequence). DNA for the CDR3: TGTGCCAGCAGCCGCGGGGACGGGTATGGCTACACCTTC. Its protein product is CASSRGDGYGYTF.

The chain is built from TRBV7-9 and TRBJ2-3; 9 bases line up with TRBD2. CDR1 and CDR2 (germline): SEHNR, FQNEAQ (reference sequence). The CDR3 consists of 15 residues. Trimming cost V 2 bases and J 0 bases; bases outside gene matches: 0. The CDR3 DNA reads TGTGCCAGCAGCTTACTAGCGGGGAGCACAGATACGCAGTATTTT. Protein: CASSLLAGSTDTQYF.

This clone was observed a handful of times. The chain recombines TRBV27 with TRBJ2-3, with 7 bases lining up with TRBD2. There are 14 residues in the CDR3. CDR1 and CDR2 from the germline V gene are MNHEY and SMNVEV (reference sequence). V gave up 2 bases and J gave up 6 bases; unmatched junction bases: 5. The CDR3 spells CASSLAGAWDTQYF. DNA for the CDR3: TGTGCCAGCAGTTTAGCGGGAGCTTGGGATACGCAGTATTTT.

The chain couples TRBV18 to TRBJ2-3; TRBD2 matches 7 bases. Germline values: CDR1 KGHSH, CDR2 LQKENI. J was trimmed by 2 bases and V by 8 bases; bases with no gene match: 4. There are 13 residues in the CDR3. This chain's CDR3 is CASGSGNTDTQYF. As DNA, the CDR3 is TGTGCCAGCGGAAGCGGGAACACAGATACGCAGTATTTT.

The CDR3, as DNA: TGTGCCAGCAGCTTGGGACAGCCACAGAGGAACACTGAAGCTTTCTTT. As protein: CASSLGQPQRNTEAFF. This sequence joins TRBV5-8 and TRBJ1-1; D possibly corresponds to TRBD1 (5 bases). In germline, CDR1 is SGHTS, CDR2 YDEGEE. Trimming removed 0 bases from V and 1 base from J, with 13 bases in between. The length of the CDR3 is 16 residues.

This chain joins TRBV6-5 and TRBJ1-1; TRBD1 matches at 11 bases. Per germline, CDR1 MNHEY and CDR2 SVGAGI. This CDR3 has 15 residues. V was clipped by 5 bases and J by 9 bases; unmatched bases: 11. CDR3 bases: TGTGCCAGCAGTAATACCGGGACAGGGGGTGGGAAAGCTTTCTTT. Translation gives CASSNTGTGGGKAFF.

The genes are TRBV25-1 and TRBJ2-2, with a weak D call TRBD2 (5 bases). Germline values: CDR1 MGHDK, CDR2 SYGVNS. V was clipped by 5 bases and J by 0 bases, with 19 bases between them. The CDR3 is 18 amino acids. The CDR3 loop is CASSSPPLGITNTGELFF. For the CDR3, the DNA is TGTGCCAGCAGTTCACCACCACTAGGCATAACGAACACCGGGGAGCTGTTTTTT.

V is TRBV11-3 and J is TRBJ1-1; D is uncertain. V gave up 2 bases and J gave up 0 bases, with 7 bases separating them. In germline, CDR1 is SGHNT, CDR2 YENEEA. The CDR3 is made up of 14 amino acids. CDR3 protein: CASSLMAVNTEAFF. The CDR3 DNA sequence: TGTGCCAGCAGCTTAATGGCAGTGAACACTGAAGCTTTCTTT. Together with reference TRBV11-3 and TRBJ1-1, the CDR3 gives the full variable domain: EAGVVQSPRYKIIEKKQPVAFWCNPISGHNTLYWYLQNLGQGPELLIRYENEEAVDDSQLPKDRFSAERLKGVDSTLKIQPAELGDSAVYLCASSLMAVNTEAFFGQGTRLTVV.

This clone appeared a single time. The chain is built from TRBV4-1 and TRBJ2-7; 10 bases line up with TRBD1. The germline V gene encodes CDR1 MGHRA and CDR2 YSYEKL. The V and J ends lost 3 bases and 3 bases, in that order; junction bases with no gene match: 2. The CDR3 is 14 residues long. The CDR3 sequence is CASSHRTGGYEQYF. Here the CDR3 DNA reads TGCGCCAGCAGCCACCGGACAGGGGGCTACGAGCAGTACTTC.

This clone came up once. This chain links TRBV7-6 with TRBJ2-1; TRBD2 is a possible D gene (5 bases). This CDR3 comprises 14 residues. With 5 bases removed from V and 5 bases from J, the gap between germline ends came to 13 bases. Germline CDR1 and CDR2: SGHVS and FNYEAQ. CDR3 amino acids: CASSHVGGNNEQFF. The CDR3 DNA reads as TGTGCCAGCAGCCATGTTGGAGGAAACAATGAGCAGTTCTTC.

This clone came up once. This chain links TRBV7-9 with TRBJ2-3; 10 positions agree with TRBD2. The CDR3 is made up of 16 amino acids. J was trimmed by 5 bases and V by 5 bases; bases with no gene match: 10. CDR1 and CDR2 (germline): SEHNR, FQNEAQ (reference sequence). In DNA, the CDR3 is TGTGCCAGCAGCACGGAGCGGGAGGGCCGGAGAGATACGCAGTATTTT. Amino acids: CASSTEREGRRDTQYF.

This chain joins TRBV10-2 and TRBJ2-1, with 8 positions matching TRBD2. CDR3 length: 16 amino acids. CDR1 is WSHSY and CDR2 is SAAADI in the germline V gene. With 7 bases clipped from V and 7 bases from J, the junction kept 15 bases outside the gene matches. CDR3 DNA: TGCGCCAGCAAAGGCCCCGCGGGGGGCCGGGGTAATGAGCAGTTCTTC. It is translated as CASKGPAGGRGNEQFF.

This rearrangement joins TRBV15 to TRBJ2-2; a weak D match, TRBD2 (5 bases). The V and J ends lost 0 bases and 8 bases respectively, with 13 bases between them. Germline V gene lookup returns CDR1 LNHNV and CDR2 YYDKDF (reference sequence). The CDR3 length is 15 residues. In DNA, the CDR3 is TGTGCCACCAGCAGAGATCGGACTTACTGGGGGGAGCTGTTTTTT. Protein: CATSRDRTYWGELFF.

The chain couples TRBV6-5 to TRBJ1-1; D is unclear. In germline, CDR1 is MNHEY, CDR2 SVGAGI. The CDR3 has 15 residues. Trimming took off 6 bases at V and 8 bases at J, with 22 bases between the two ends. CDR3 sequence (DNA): TGTGCCAGCAGCCTACCGGGTGGGTCCCGGAGAGAAGCTTTCTTT. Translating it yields CASSLPGGSRREAFF.

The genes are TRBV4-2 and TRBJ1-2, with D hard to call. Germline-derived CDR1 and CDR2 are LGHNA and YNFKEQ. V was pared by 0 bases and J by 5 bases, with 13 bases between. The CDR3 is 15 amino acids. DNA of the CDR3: TGTGCCAGCAGCCAAGAGGTGGAGACCCTATATGGCTACACCTTC. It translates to CASSQEVETLYGYTF.

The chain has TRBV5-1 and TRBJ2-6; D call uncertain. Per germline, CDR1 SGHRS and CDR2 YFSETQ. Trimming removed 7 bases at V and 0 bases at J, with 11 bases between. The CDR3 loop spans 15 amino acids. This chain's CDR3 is CASAPQPSGANVLTF. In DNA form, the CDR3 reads TGCGCCAGCGCTCCACAGCCCTCTGGGGCCAACGTCCTGACTTTC.

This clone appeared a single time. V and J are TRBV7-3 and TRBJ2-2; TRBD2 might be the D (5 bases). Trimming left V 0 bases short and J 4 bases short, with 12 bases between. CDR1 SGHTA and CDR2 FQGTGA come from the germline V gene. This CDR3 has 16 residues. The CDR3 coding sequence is TGTGCCAGCAGCTTAACGGGAAGAGGGAGCACCGGGGAGCTGTTTTTT. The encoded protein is CASSLTGRGSTGELFF.

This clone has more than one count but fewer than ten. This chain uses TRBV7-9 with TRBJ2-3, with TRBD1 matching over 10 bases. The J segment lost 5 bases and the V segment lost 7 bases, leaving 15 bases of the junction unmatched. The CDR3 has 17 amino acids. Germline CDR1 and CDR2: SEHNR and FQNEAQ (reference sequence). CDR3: CASTLGTGALQIDTQYF. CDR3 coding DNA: TGTGCCAGCACCCTGGGGACAGGGGCTCTGCAGATAGATACGCAGTATTTT.

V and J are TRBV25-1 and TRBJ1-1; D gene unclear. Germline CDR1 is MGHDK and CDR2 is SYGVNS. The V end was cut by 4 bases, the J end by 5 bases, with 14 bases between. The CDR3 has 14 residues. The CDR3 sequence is CASSALTPVTEAFF. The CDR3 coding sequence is TGTGCCAGCAGTGCCTTAACCCCAGTAACTGAAGCTTTCTTT.

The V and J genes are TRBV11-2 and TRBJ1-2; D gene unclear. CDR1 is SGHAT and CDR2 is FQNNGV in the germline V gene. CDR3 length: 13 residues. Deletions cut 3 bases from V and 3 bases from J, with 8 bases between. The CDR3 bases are TGTGCCAGCAGCTTCGCAGCGGACTATGGCTACACCTTC. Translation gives CASSFAADYGYTF.

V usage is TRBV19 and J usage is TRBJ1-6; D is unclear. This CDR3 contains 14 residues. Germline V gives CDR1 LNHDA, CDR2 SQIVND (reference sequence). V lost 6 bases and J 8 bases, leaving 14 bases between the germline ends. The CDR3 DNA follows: TGTGCCAGTAGGCGGGCTTCTTTAGATTCACCCCTCCACTTT. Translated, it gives CASRRASLDSPLHF.

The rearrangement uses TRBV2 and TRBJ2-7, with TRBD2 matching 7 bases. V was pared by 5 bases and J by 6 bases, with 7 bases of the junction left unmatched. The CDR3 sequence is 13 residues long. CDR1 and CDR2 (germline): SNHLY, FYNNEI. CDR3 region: CASSMLGGGEQYF. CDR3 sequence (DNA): TGTGCCAGCAGTATGTTGGGGGGGGGCGAGCAGTACTTC.

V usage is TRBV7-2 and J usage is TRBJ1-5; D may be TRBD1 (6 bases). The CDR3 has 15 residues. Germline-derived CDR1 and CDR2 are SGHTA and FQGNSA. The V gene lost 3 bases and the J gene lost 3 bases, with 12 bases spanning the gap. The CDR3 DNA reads TGTGCCAGCAGCTTGAGGGGGACCTTCAATCAGCCCCAGCATTTT. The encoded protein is CASSLRGTFNQPQHF.